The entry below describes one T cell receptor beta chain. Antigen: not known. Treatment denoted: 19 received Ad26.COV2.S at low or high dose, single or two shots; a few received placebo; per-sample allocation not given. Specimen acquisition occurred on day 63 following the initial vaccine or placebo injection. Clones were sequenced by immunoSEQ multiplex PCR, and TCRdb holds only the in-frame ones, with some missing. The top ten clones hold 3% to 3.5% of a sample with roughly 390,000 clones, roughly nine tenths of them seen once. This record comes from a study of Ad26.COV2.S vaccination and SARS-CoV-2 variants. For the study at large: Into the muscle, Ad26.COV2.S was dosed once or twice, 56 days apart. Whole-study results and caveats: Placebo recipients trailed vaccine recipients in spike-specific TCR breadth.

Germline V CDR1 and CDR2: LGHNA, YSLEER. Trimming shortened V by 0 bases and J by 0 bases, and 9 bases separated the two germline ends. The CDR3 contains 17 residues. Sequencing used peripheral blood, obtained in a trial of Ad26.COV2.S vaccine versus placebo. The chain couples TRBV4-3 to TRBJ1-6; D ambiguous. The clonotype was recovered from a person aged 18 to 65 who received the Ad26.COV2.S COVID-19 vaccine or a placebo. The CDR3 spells CASSQDSRSSYNSPLHF. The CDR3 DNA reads TGCGCCAGCAGCCAAGATTCAAGGAGCTCCTATAATTCACCCCTCCACTTT.